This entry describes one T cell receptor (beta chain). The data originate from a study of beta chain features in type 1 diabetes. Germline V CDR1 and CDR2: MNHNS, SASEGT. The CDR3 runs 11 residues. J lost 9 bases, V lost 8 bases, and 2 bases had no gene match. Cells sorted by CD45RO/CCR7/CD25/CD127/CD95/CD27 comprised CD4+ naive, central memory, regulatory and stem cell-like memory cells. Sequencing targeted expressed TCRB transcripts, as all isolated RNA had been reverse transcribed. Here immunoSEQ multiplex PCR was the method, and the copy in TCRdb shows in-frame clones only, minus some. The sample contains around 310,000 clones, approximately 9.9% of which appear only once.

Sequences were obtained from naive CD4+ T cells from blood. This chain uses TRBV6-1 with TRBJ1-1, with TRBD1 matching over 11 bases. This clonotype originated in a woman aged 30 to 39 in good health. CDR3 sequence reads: CASRDRGKAFF. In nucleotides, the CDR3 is TGTGCCAGCCGGGACAGGGGGAAAGCTTTCTTT.